This entry features one TCR beta chain sequence. Antigen: not known. The data derive from a study of beta chain features in type 1 diabetes. Whole-study findings and limits: Type 1 diabetes patients had moderately but significantly shorter TCRB CDR3s in all four CD4+ subsets.

It was one heparinised blood draw, averaging around 120 mL, that each donor gave. Per germline, CDR1 LGHNA and CDR2 YSLEER. This CDR3 contains 15 residues. V was shortened by 0 bases and J by 6 bases, with 14 bases between the two germline ends. Reverse transcription of all isolated RNA meant that expressed TCRB transcripts were sequenced. Only in-frame clones appear in the TCRdb table, and some are missing; sequencing was by immunoSEQ multiplex PCR. Found here are 150,000 to 200,000 clones, around 63% of them singletons; the top ten hold roughly 0.095%. The gene calls are TRBV4-3 and TRBJ1-2, with D perhaps TRBD1 (6 bases). Input material: naive CD4+ T cells from blood. The source of this sequence is a man in his thirties or forties with type 1 diabetes. CDR3 sequence (DNA): TGCGCCAGCAGCCAAGAAAGGGGGGGCCGGCATGGCTACACCTTC. Translated, it gives CASSQERGGRHGYTF.